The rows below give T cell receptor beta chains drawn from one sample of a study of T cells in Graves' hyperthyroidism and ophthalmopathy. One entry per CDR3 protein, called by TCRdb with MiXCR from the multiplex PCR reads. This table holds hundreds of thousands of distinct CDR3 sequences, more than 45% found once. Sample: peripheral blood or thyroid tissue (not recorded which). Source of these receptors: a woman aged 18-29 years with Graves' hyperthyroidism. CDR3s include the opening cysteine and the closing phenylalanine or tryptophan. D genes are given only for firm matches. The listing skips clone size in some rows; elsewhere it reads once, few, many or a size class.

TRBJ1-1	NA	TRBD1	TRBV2	TGTGCCAGCGGAGGAACTCGGGACAGAGACACTGAAGCTTTCTTT	CASGGTRDRDTEAFF
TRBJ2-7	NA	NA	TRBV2	TGTGCCAGCAGCACGCGATTAGAGGGGCAGCACGAGCAGTACTTC	CASSTRLEGQHEQYF
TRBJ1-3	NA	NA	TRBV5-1	TGCGCCAGCAGCCCAGGACGGATCTCTGGAAACACCATATATTTT	CASSPGRISGNTIYF
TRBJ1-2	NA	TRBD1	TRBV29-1	TGCAGCGCGGACAGGGAGTCCGTAGGCACCTTC	CSADRESVGTF
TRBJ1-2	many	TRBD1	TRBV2	TGTGCCAGCAGCGTACAGGGGGCGTATGGCTACACCTTC	CASSVQGAYGYTF
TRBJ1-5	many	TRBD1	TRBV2	TGTGCCAGCAGTAGCGACAGGGCCAATCAGCCCCAGCATTTT	CASSSDRANQPQHF
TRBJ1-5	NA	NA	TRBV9	TGTGCCAGCAGTTGGGGCAACCGCAATCAGCCCCAGCATTTT	CASSWGNRNQPQHF
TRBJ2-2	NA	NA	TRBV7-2	TGTGCCAGCAGCCCCGCCGGGGAGGGGGCCGGGGAGCTGTTTTTT	CASSPAGEGAGELFF
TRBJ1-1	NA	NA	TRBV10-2	TGCGCCAGCAGTGTCGGAAGGGGTGGGTCGCTGAACACTGAAGCTTTCTTT	CASSVGRGGSLNTEAFF
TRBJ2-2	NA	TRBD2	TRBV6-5	TGTGCCAGCAGGCCCGGGACTAGCGATAACACCGGGGAGCTGTTTTTT	CASRPGTSDNTGELFF